The sequence of this T cell receptor (beta chain) was determined in a study of T cells expressing NK-cell markers. No DNA is given; TCRdb re-called the 5' RACE reads and lists each CDR3 protein once. The listing records approximately 440,000 distinct CDR3 sequences. Germline values: CDR1 SGHAT, CDR2 FQNNGV. CDR3 size: 13 residues. Sequenced: blood T cells: a sorted CD56 or NKG2C T cell subset, CD4+ or CD8+ T cells, or bulk PBMC T cells (not recorded which). The receptor was derived from a woman aged 50 to 65 in good health. This chain connects TRBV11-2 to TRBJ2-7; checking the TCRdb D call of TRBD2 is not possible without DNA. CDR3 in amino acids: CASSLASLLEQYF.